The sequence of this T cell receptor beta chain was determined in a study of T cell repertoires in cytomegalovirus infection. Study in general: CMV epitopes in the study were HLA-C-restricted (recently identified) and HLA-B-restricted (well studied). Both a matching HLA type and CMV infection were indicated by public TCR beta signatures. Study-wide results and limits: Of the TCR beta families, the public ones yielded a cumulative frequency that identified carriers of CMV plus the relevant HLA. In two of eight donors, the top clonotype was HLA-C-restricted CMV-specific.

This clonotype was detected only a few times. Its antigen is not known. The CDR3 is 12 amino acids. Trimming shortened V by 2 bases and J by 4 bases, and 5 bases separated the two germline ends. Looked up from germline, CDR1 is MNHEY and CDR2 is SVGEGT. Each CDR3 protein is one row after TCRdb ran MiXCR on the reads. The data show approximately 910,000 distinct CDR3 sequences, around 30% seen once. Material: cultured CD8+ T cells from PBMCs, obtained from culture after CMV antigen stimulation. The sequence was collected from a human donor in good health (CMV status not recorded). Some clones in this sample may be carry-over from other donors' samples. The chain joins TRBV6-2 or TRBV6-3 to TRBJ2-5; D unresolved. The CDR3 loop is CASSYTGETQYF. The DNA for the CDR3 is TGTGCCAGCAGTTACACCGGAGAGACCCAGTACTTC.